This T cell receptor (beta chain) was captured by sequencing in a study of vaccination effects on CD4 cells after COVID-19. Study outcomes and limitations: At late timepoints after vaccination, vaccine- and infection-induced clones shrank markedly. In the study, convalescent patients were few, and early post-infection timepoints were absent.

With the ViraFEST assay, the study expanded antigen-specific CD4+ T cells using viral peptide pools, then sequenced them. Cultured cells yielded isolated CD4+ T cells after approximately nine days. Every well got some 1.8 million PBMC, which were grown with 8.5 to 10 IU/ml IL-2 and 8.5 to 10 ug/ml peptides. The authors replaced half the medium with IL-2 medium on days 3 and 7. With respect to this clone: What it binds is unknown.

Libraries were prepared by immunoSEQ multiplex PCR; TCRdb keeps only in-frame clonotypes and omits some of them. The sample yields approximately 82,000 clones, roughly 80% seen once. Germline values: CDR1 SGHDT, CDR2 YYEEEE. Trimming removed 4 bases at V and 0 bases at J, with 11 bases between. The CDR3 has 15 residues. This receptor was taken from a human donor who received a COVID-19 vaccine. V and J are TRBV5-6 and TRBJ2-4; D call uncertain. This specimen was CD4+ T cells from PBMCs cultured with HCoV-229E spike peptides, taken before COVID-19 vaccination. The CDR3: CASSRVGVAKNIQYF. In DNA form, the CDR3 reads TGTGCCAGCAGCCGAGTTGGGGTAGCCAAAAACATTCAGTACTTC.